This T cell receptor beta chain was documented in a study of T-cell memory formation after mild COVID-19. TCRdb ran MiXCR on the 5' RACE reads and lists one entry per CDR3 protein. The table records 300,000 to 400,000 distinct CDR3 sequences, around 27% of them present only once. In germline, CDR1 is SEHNR, CDR2 FQNEAQ (reference sequence). V lost 1 base and J lost 2, with 12 bases in between. The CDR3 totals 15 residues. The table lists this clonotype with a few counts. Its target is unknown. General observations from the study: Some clones that responded were present in memory (sampled pre-infection), which suggests cross-reactive memory joined.

Sequencing used PBMCs or a T cell subset sorted from them (not recorded which). The origin of this receptor is an adult woman who had mild COVID-19 (a few samples of this study predate the infection). Cell type and time point are not known. The chain carries TRBV7-9 and TRBJ2-7, with D maybe TRBD1 (6 bases). CDR3 sequence: CASSLGAGETYEQYF. In nucleotides, the CDR3 is TGTGCCAGCAGCTTAGGTGCAGGGGAGACCTACGAGCAGTACTTC.